One sample yielded the 31 T cell receptor beta chains listed below, sequenced in a study of T cells in localized non-small cell lung cancer. Assay: immunoSEQ multiplex PCR; the TCRdb copy retains only in-frame clones and omits some. In the table there are roughly 89,000 clones, roughly 88% of which are singletons. Sequencing used PBMCs, obtained before any cancer treatment. The receptors here all came from a woman between 35 and 70 years old with stage II squamous cell lung carcinoma.

This clone was observed a single time. The rearrangement joins TRBV4-2 to TRBJ2-5; D is possibly TRBD2 (5 bases). The CDR3 length is 16 residues. Germline CDR1 and CDR2: LGHNA and YNFKEQ. Deletions cut 1 base from V and 7 bases from J, with 19 bases between. The chain's CDR3 is CASSQAMETTRPTQYF. In DNA form, the CDR3 reads TGTGCCAGCAGCCAAGCCATGGAGACTACACGACCGACCCAGTACTTC.

This chain connects TRBV7-9 to TRBJ2-7; no definite D call. CDR1 SEHNR and CDR2 FQNEAQ come from the germline V gene (reference sequence). The CDR3 length is 15 residues. Trimming pared 1 base from V and 1 base from J, leaving 11 bases between. CDR3 DNA sequence: TGTGCCAGCAGCTTAGAGGGTGTCAGTTCCTACGAGCAGTACTTC. This codes for CASSLEGVSSYEQYF.

The V gene is TRBV5-8, the J gene TRBJ2-7, with TRBD1 as a possible D gene (5 bases). CDR1 SGHTS and CDR2 YDEGEE come from the germline V gene. Trimming removed 1 base from V and 2 bases from J, with 16 bases in between. This CDR3 contains 16 residues. This chain's CDR3 is CASSLLGAITTYEQYF. The CDR3 DNA reads TGTGCCAGCAGCTTGCTAGGGGCCATAACGACCTACGAGCAGTACTTC.

CDR3: CASSRTGDGYTF. As DNA, the CDR3 is TGTGCCAGCAGCCGGACAGGGGATGGCTACACCTTC. This chain uses TRBV7-9 with TRBJ1-2, with TRBD1 matching over 9 bases. The germline V gene has CDR1 SEHNR and CDR2 FQNEAQ (reference sequence). The junction had 1 base not matched to a gene; V was cut back by 5 bases and J by 6 bases. This CDR3 contains 12 residues.

The V call is TRBV5-6, the J call TRBJ2-6; TRBD1 matches 7 bases. CDR1 SGHDT and CDR2 YYEEEE come from the germline V gene. This CDR3 is 17 amino acids long. V lost 6 bases and J lost 0; bases outside the gene matches: 9. This CDR3 reads CASIGTELHSGANVLTF. In DNA form, the CDR3 reads TGTGCCAGCATCGGGACAGAACTTCACTCTGGGGCCAACGTCCTGACTTTC.

The V call is TRBV7-6, the J call TRBJ2-5; the D is unclear. Between the trimmed V and J ends, which lost 2 bases and 2 bases, there was a span of 6 bases. The CDR3 covers 13 residues. Germline-derived CDR1 and CDR2 are SGHVS and FNYEAQ. CDR3 bases: TGTGCCAGCAGCTTAAACCGTCAAGAGACCCAGTACTTC. It yields the protein CASSLNRQETQYF. Together with reference TRBV7-6 and TRBJ2-5, the CDR3 gives the full variable domain: GAGVSQSPRYKVTKRGQDVALRCDPISGHVSLYWYRQALGQGPEFLTYFNYEAQQDKSGLPNDRFSAERPEGSISTLTIQRTEQRDSAMYRCASSLNRQETQYFGPGTRLLVL.

The chain employs TRBV6-5 and TRBJ1-2; D remains unclear. The CDR3 is 13 residues long. V lost 6 bases to trimming and J lost 4 bases, with 12 bases between them. Germline V lookup: CDR1 MNHEY, CDR2 SVGAGI. The CDR3 reads CASRPPGSYGYTF. As DNA, the CDR3 is TGTGCCAGCAGACCCCCCGGAAGCTATGGCTACACCTTC.

The chain links TRBV5-1 to TRBJ2-7, with D possibly TRBD2 on 6 matching bases. The CDR3 spans 16 residues. The V end was cut by 0 bases, the J end by 0 bases, with 13 bases between. CDR1 is SGHRS and CDR2 is YFSETQ in the germline V gene. DNA for the CDR3: TGCGCCAGCAGCTTGGCCTTATCGGGGGACTCCTACGAGCAGTACTTC. Protein sequence: CASSLALSGDSYEQYF.

The rearrangement joins TRBV5-4 to TRBJ1-1; the D gene is possibly TRBD1 (5 bases). Germline values: CDR1 SGHNT, CDR2 YYREEE (reference sequence). CDR3 size: 16 residues. V was clipped by 2 bases and J by 0 bases, with 14 bases between them. This chain's CDR3 is CASSLSDSLMNTEAFF. In DNA form, the CDR3 reads TGTGCCAGCAGCTTATCCGACAGTTTAATGAACACTGAAGCTTTCTTT.

The genes are TRBV5-4 and TRBJ1-1; D call uncertain. The CDR3 consists of 14 residues. V was cut by 1 base and J by 2 bases, with 9 bases left in between. CDR1 is SGHNT and CDR2 is YYREEE in the germline V gene (reference sequence). In DNA, the CDR3 is TGTGCCAGCAGCTTGACGGGGATAAACACTGAAGCTTTCTTT. It codes for CASSLTGINTEAFF.

The V call is TRBV5-1, the J call TRBJ1-2; 7 positions agree with TRBD1. Germline V gives CDR1 SGHRS, CDR2 YFSETQ. Trimming cost V 1 base and J 8 bases; bases outside gene matches: 8. This CDR3 has 14 amino acids. The CDR3 DNA sequence: TGCGCCAGCAGCTTGACGTCGACAGGGTCCGGCTACACCTTC. The encoded protein is CASSLTSTGSGYTF.

This clone appeared a single time. The chain combines TRBV6-5 with TRBJ1-1; unclear D gene. Trimming took 2 bases from V and 9 from J, leaving 13 bases between them. CDR3 size: 13 residues. Germline CDR1 reads MNHEY; CDR2 reads SVGAGI. The CDR3 region is CASSYAYGSQAFF. The CDR3 DNA reads as TGTGCCAGCAGTTACGCGTATGGGAGTCAAGCTTTCTTT.

This chain uses TRBV28 with TRBJ1-2; D is ambiguous. The length of the CDR3 is 13 residues. CDR1 is MDHEN, CDR2 SYDVKM, per germline. Trimming cost V 0 bases and J 0 bases, with 2 bases left between them. The CDR3 loop is CASSLWANYGYTF. CDR3 in DNA: TGTGCCAGCAGTTTATGGGCTAACTATGGCTACACCTTC.

This chain connects TRBV14 to TRBJ2-2; 7 nucleotides agree with TRBD2. CDR3 length equals 15 residues. The V and J ends lost 6 bases and 4 bases, in that order; junction bases with no gene match: 8. Germline CDR1 SGHDN, CDR2 FVKESK. The DNA for the CDR3 is TGTGCCAGCAGTATTTGGCGGGAGAGCACCGGGGAGCTGTTTTTT. Its protein is CASSIWRESTGELFF.

V is TRBV7-2 and J is TRBJ2-3; 10 nucleotides match TRBD2. Trimming at V came to 5 bases and at J to 6 bases, leaving 14 bases not matched to a gene. CDR1 is SGHTA, CDR2 FQGNSA, per germline. The CDR3 extends over 17 amino acids. CDR3 nucleotides: TGTGCCAGCAGCCAGGGGGCATCTAGCGGGAGTTTGGATACGCAGTATTTT. It encodes CASSQGASSGSLDTQYF.

This chain uses TRBV6-1 with TRBJ2-5, with TRBD2 as a possible D gene (6 bases). The CDR3 contains 13 residues. Deletions cut 8 bases from V and 5 bases from J, with 15 bases between. Germline CDR1 reads MNHNS; CDR2 reads SASEGT. The CDR3 here is CASPPPGVETQYF. In DNA, the CDR3 is TGTGCCAGCCCCCCCCCGGGAGTGGAGACCCAGTACTTC.

This clone occurred once. J is TRBJ1-5 and V is TRBV19, with D uncertain. Trimming stripped 0 bases from V and 9 bases from J, with 18 bases between. This CDR3 is built from 16 residues. In germline, CDR1 is LNHDA, CDR2 SQIVND (reference sequence). The CDR3: CASSIDRGGTPGPQHF. DNA for the CDR3: TGTGCCAGTAGTATAGATCGCGGCGGAACGCCGGGGCCCCAGCATTTT. Full variable domain (remainder filled in from reference TRBV19 and TRBJ1-5): DGGITQSPKYLFRKEGQNVTLSCEQNLNHDAMYWYRQDPGQGLRLIYYSQIVNDFQKGDIAEGYSVSREKKESFPLTVTSAQKNPTAFYLCASSIDRGGTPGPQHFGDGTRLSIL.

The chain recombines TRBV10-2 with TRBJ1-5; TRBD1 matches at 7 bases. Germline assignment: CDR1 WSHSY and CDR2 SAAADI. The CDR3 has 13 amino acids. The junction had 3 bases not matched to a gene; V was cut back by 6 bases and J by 4 bases. For the CDR3, the DNA is TGCGCCAGCAGGAAACAGGGGAATCAGCCCCAGCATTTT. Translation gives CASRKQGNQPQHF.

The genes are TRBV16 and TRBJ2-2; D remains ambiguous. The CDR3 contains 12 residues. V was clipped by 1 base and J by 8 bases, with 5 bases between them. Germline V lookup: CDR1 KGHSY, CDR2 FQNENV. The CDR3 bases are TGTGCCAGCAGCCAATTGACAGGGGAGCTGTTTTTT. It translates to CASSQLTGELFF.

This rearrangement joins TRBV29-1 to TRBJ1-1; D unresolved. CDR1 is SQVTM and CDR2 is ANQGSEA in the germline V gene. V was cut by 4 bases and J by 7 bases, with 13 bases left in between. The length of the CDR3 is 12 residues. The CDR3 DNA reads TGCAGCGTTGCCCCGGGCCCACTTGAAGCTTTCTTT. Amino acid sequence: CSVAPGPLEAFF. Filled out from reference TRBV29-1 and TRBJ1-1, the complete variable domain reads SAVISQKPSRDICQRGTSLTIQCQVDSQVTMMFWYRQQPGQSLTLIATANQGSEATYESGFVIDKFPISRPNLTFSTLTVSNMSPEDSSIYLCSVAPGPLEAFFGQGTRLTVV.

J is TRBJ2-2 and V is TRBV28; D call uncertain. The germline CDR1 and CDR2 sequences are MDHEN and SYDVKM. V was shortened by 2 bases and J by 1 base, with 8 bases between the two germline ends. This CDR3 comprises 15 residues. The CDR3: CASSLPSGNTGELFF. The CDR3 DNA reads as TGTGCCAGCAGTTTACCAAGTGGGAACACCGGGGAGCTGTTTTTT.

The rearrangement links TRBV5-1 to TRBJ2-6; tentatively, D is TRBD2 (6 bases). V was cut by 2 bases and J by 0 bases, with 15 bases left in between. The CDR3 extends over 18 amino acids. The germline gives CDR1 SGHRS, CDR2 YFSETQ. In nucleotides, the CDR3 is TGCGCCAGCAGCTTTTTTCGGTTGGGGGGCTCTGGGGCCAACGTCCTGACTTTC. It specifies CASSFFRLGGSGANVLTF.

The V call is TRBV5-1, the J call TRBJ1-2, with TRBD1 as a possible D gene (5 bases). CDR3 length: 15 residues. Trimming removed 2 bases at V and 12 bases at J, with 23 bases between. Germline CDR1 reads SGHRS; CDR2 reads YFSETQ. The CDR3 is CASSLSPRTREMDTF. CDR3 coding DNA: TGCGCCAGCAGCTTATCCCCCCGGACAAGAGAAATGGACACCTTC.

This clone is medium-sized by share. This chain joins TRBV5-5 and TRBJ1-2; 9 positions match TRBD1. Trimming took 1 base from V and 6 from J; bases not matched to a gene: 10. The length of the CDR3 is 16 residues. Germline V CDR1 and CDR2: SGHKS, YYEKEE (reference sequence). CDR3 residues: CASSLLYRGLGDGYTF. The CDR3 DNA is TGTGCCAGCAGCTTGCTGTACAGGGGGCTCGGGGATGGCTACACCTTC.

The count of this clone is one. The rearrangement joins TRBV5-1 to TRBJ1-1; TRBD1 is a possible D gene (5 bases). The ends were cut back, 0 bases at V and 0 bases at J, with 12 bases in the middle. Germline CDR1 reads SGHRS; CDR2 reads YFSETQ. This CDR3 comprises 16 residues. CDR3 sequence (DNA): TGCGCCAGCAGCTTGGACAGGAGGTCCATGAACACTGAAGCTTTCTTT. Translating gives CASSLDRRSMNTEAFF.

The genes are TRBV5-1 and TRBJ2-3; 9 bases align to TRBD2. V lost 6 bases and J lost 0; bases outside the gene matches: 14. CDR1 is SGHRS and CDR2 is YFSETQ in the germline V gene. This CDR3 has 18 amino acids. Here the CDR3 reads CASTRGDGGGASTDTQYF. CDR3 nucleotide sequence: TGCGCCAGCACCCGGGGAGATGGCGGGGGGGCTAGCACAGATACGCAGTATTTT.

The chain links TRBV19 to TRBJ1-5; no clear D gene. The V end lost 10 bases, the J end lost 0 bases, and 13 bases lay between the germline ends. CDR1 LNHDA and CDR2 SQIVND come from the germline V gene (reference sequence). The CDR3 is made up of 14 amino acids. This CDR3 reads CATTRGYSNQPQHF. Here the CDR3 DNA reads TGTGCCACCACTAGAGGGTATAGCAATCAGCCCCAGCATTTT.

The chain joins TRBV5-4 to TRBJ2-3, with 11 bases that match TRBD1. This CDR3 spans 16 amino acids. Losses at the gene ends were 0 bases for V and 4 bases for J; bases not matched to a gene: 4. Per germline, CDR1 SGHNT and CDR2 YYREEE (reference sequence). For the CDR3, the DNA is TGTGCCAGCAGCTTGGTGTTGGGACAGGGGGCAGATACGCAGTATTTT. This sequence encodes CASSLVLGQGADTQYF.

CDR3: CATIVSSGNTIYF. The CDR3 region has the DNA TGTGCCACCATTGTAAGCTCTGGAAACACCATATATTTT. This rearrangement joins TRBV6-6 to TRBJ1-3; D is unresolved. The CDR3 is 13 amino acids. The V end lost 10 bases, the J end lost 0 bases, and 10 bases lay between the germline ends. Germline V lookup: CDR1 MNHNY, CDR2 SVGAGI (reference sequence).

The rearrangement uses TRBV10-3 and TRBJ1-1; the D is unclear. The CDR3 has 14 residues. From germline, CDR1 is ENHRY and CDR2 SYGVKD. Trimming removed 4 bases at V and 1 base at J, with 10 bases between. The CDR3 nucleotides read TGTGCCATCAGTGGTCAGGCAGGGAACACTGAAGCTTTCTTT. It codes for CAISGQAGNTEAFF.

The table lists this clone with a count of one. This chain joins TRBV7-2 and TRBJ2-2; possible D gene TRBD2, 6 bases. CDR1 and CDR2 (germline): SGHTA, FQGNSA. The CDR3 loop spans 15 amino acids. V was shortened by 6 bases and J by 6 bases, with 17 bases between the two germline ends. The CDR3 loop reads CASRAGPPMAGELFF. CDR3 bases: TGTGCCAGCAGGGCGGGACCCCCTATGGCCGGGGAGCTGTTTTTT.